This T cell receptor (beta chain) comes out of a study of identical twins. The CDR3 consists of 16 residues. The ends lost 4 bases at V and 4 bases at J; junction bases unmatched: 9. Germline loops: CDR1 SGHNT, CDR2 YENEEA. TCRdb re-called the 5' RACE reads with MiXCR, one entry per CDR3 protein. This sample has 200,000 to 300,000 distinct CDR3 sequences, with about 7.5% found just once. On this clonotype itself: The target antigen is unknown.

Study-wide points: It was possible that invariant MAIT and iNKT cells partly confounded the zero-insertion analyses.

These same records also appear under a second study, on yellow fever vaccine responses in identical twins.

This sequence joins TRBV11-3 and TRBJ2-1; 8 bases are a match to TRBD2. The specimen was CD8+ T cells sorted from blood. The receptor's source is a woman younger than 30 in good health. The CDR3: CASSSVASGGYNEQFF. CDR3 bases: TGTGCCAGCAGCTCGGTAGCTTCGGGAGGGTACAATGAGCAGTTCTTC.